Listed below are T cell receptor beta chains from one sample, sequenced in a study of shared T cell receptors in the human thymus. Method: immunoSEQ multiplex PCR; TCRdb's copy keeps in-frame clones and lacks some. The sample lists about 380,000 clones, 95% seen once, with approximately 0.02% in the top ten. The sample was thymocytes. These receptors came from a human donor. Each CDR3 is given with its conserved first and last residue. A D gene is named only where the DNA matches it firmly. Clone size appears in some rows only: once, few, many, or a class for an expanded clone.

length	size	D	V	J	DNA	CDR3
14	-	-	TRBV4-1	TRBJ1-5	TGCGCCAGCAGCCCGGCCCGGGGCAATCAGCCCCAGCATTTT	CASSPARGNQPQHF
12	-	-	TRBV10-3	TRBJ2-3	TGTGCCACCTGTCGGGGGACAGATACGCAGTATTTT	CATCRGTDTQYF
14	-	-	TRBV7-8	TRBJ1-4	TGTGCCAGCAGCTTGGGGTCGACTAATGAAAAACTGTTTTTT	CASSLGSTNEKLFF
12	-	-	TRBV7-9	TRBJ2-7	TGTGCCAGCAGCCCCGGACTATCCAAGCAGTACTTC	CASSPGLSKQYF
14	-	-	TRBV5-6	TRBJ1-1	TGTGCCAGCAGCTTGGTTGTGGTGAACACTGAAGCTTTCTTT	CASSLVVVNTEAFF
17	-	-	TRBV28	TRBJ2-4	TGTGCCAGCAGTTTCTGGGGGAGAAGTCCCCCAAAAAACATTCAGTACTTC	CASSFWGRSPPKNIQYF
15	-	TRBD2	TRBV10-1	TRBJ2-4	TGCGCCAGCAGTGTCAATGTAGGGGAGGGGAACATTCAGTACTTC	CASSVNVGEGNIQYF
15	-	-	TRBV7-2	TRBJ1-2	TGTGCCAGCAGTATTCGGGACGGCGGGGGCTATGGCTACACCTTC	CASSIRDGGGYGYTF
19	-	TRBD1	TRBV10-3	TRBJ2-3	TGTGCCATCACCCCCGGGACAGGGCTTTGGGCGGGTAGCACAGATACGCAGTATTTT	CAITPGTGLWAGSTDTQYF
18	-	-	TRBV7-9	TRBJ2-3	TGTGCCAGCAGCCCCACCGGGGTAGCGGTAACTAGCACAGATACGCAGTATTTT	CASSPTGVAVTSTDTQYF
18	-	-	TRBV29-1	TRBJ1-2	TGCAGCGTTGAAGACATAAAGACAGGAAGGGGGGCTAACTATGGCTACACCTTC	CSVEDIKTGRGANYGYTF
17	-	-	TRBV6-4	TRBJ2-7	TGTGCCAGCAGTAATCCCCGTGTGCAATACGGCTCCTACGAGCAGTACTTC	CASSNPRVQYGSYEQYF
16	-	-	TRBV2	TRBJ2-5	TGTGCCAGCAGTGACATCTCCGTTTGGACAGAAGAGACCCAGTACTTC	CASSDISVWTEETQYF
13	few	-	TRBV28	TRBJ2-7	TGTGCCAGCAGAGCAGGCTGGTCCTACGAGCAGTACTTC	CASRAGWSYEQYF
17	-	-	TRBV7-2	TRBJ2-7	TGTGCCAGCAGCAAAGTAGGGGGCGGGGAGGGCCGCTACGAGCAGTACTTC	CASSKVGGGEGRYEQYF
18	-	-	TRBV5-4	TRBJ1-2	TGTGCCAGCAGCTTTTATTATAAATGGCCGATACTAAACTATGGCTACACCTTC	CASSFYYKWPILNYGYTF
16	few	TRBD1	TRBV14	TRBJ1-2	TGTGCCAGCAGCCAAGATTCGGGACAGGGGGCGCGGGGCTACACCTTC	CASSQDSGQGARGYTF
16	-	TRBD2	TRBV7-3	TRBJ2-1	TGTGCCAGCAGCTTAATTAGCGGGCGACGGTACAATGAGCAGTTCTTC	CASSLISGRRYNEQFF
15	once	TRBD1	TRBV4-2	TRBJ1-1	TGTGCCAGCAGCCGGATTTCGACAGGGAGGACTGAAGCTTTCTTT	CASSRISTGRTEAFF
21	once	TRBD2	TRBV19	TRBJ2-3	TGTGCCAGTAGTATAAGTTGTCGGGCTAGCGGGAGGATGGGGTGCACAGATACGCAGTATTTT	CASSISCRASGRMGCTDTQYF
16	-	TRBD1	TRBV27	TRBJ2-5	TGTGCCAGCAGCCACAGGGGGTGGCGGCCCCAAGAGACCCAGTACTTC	CASSHRGWRPQETQYF
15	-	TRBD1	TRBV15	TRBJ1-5	TGTGCCACCAGCAGTGCCAGGGGGCTTGGACAGCCCCAGCATTTT	CATSSARGLGQPQHF
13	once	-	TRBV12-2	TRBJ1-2	TGTGCAAGTCGCTCCGCCTTCGGCTATGGCTACACCTTC	CASRSAFGYGYTF
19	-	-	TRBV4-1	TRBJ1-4	TGCGCCAGCAGCCAGCAAACCCGCGGATCGGCGAGGGGGGCTGAAAAACTGTTTTTT	CASSQQTRGSARGAEKLFF
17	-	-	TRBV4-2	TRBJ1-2	TGTGCCAGCAGCCAAGATGGGCCGAATCATTTCCCCTATGGCTACACCTTC	CASSQDGPNHFPYGYTF
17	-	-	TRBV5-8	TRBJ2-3	TGTGCCAGCACCCTAAGAGGAGGTAGCGACGAGGCAGATACGCAGTATTTT	CASTLRGGSDEADTQYF
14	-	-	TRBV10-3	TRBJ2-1	TGTGCCATCAGTGCCCCCCGCTACTACAATGAGCAGTTCTTC	CAISAPRYYNEQFF
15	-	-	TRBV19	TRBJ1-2	TGTGCCAGTATCCGGCAGCCGACACCTAACTATGGCTACACCTTC	CASIRQPTPNYGYTF
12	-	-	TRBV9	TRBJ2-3	TGTGCCAGCAGCGTAGCTACAGATACGCAGTATTTT	CASSVATDTQYF
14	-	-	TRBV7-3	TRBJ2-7	TGTGCCAGCAGCTTTTCGGAATTGGGTGGCGAGCAGTACTTC	CASSFSELGGEQYF
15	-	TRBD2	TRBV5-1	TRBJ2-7	TGCGCCAGCAGCCACGCCCGACTAGCGGCCTACGAGCAGTACTTC	CASSHARLAAYEQYF
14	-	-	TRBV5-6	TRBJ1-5	TGTGCCAGCAGCTGGACGGGTAGCAATCAGCCCCAGCATTTT	CASSWTGSNQPQHF
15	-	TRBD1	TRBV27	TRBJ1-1	TGTGCCAGCAGTGTCAGACAGGGGAAAGACACTGAAGCTTTCTTT	CASSVRQGKDTEAFF
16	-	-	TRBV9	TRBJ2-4	TGTGCCAGCAGCGTAGGCGCGGGATTAGCCAAAAACATTCAGTACTTC	CASSVGAGLAKNIQYF
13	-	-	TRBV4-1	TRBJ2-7	TGCGCCAGCAGCCAAAATGAGGGTCGAGAGCAGTACTTC	CASSQNEGREQYF
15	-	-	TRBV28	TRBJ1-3	TGTGCCAGCAGTTTTATCTCGGGCTCTGGAAACACCATATATTTT	CASSFISGSGNTIYF
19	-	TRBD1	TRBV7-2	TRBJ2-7	TGTGCCAGCAGCGCCAGATTCCGGGACAGGGGGTTGGACACCTACGAGCAGTACTTC	CASSARFRDRGLDTYEQYF
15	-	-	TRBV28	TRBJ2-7	TGTGCCAGCCGACAATTCCGGAAGAGCTCCTACGAGCAGTACTTC	CASRQFRKSSYEQYF
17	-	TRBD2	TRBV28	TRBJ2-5	TGTGCCAGCAGTCCCCCCATTAGCGGGAATATCCAAGAGACCCAGTACTTC	CASSPPISGNIQETQYF
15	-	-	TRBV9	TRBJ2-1	TGTGCCAGCAGCGGCGGGACAGAGCCCTACAATGAGCAGTTCTTC	CASSGGTEPYNEQFF
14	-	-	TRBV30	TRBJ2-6	TGTGCCTGGAGTGACACCTCTGGGGCCAACGTCCTGACTTTC	CAWSDTSGANVLTF
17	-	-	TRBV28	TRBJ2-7	TGTGCCATCTATAAGGGGGGACCGGGACAGTATAACTACGAGCAGTACTTC	CAIYKGGPGQYNYEQYF
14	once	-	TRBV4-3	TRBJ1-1	TGCGCCAGCAGCCAAGATATGAGGACACCTGAAGCTTTCTTT	CASSQDMRTPEAFF
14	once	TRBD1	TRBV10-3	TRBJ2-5	TGTGCCATCAGCACATTCAGGGGGCGAGAGACCCAGTACTTC	CAISTFRGRETQYF
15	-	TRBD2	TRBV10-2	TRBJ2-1	TGCGCCAGCACCCCTCCACTAGCGGGAGGCAATGAGCAGTTCTTC	CASTPPLAGGNEQFF
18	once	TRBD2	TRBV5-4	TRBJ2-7	TGTGCCAGCAGCACTACCTCAGGGGGACTAGCGGTCACCTACGAGCAGTACTTC	CASSTTSGGLAVTYEQYF
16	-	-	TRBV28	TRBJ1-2	TGTGCCAGCAGTTTAGTCAGGCCCAGCCCTCCTGATGGCTACACCTTC	CASSLVRPSPPDGYTF
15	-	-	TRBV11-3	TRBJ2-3	TGTGCCAGCAGCGCGGGGGACAGGTCCACAGATACGCAGTATTTT	CASSAGDRSTDTQYF
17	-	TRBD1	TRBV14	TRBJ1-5	TGTGCCAGCAGCCAAGATGGCCCTGCAGGGGGCGCCCAGCCCCAGCATTTT	CASSQDGPAGGAQPQHF
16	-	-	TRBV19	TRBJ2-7	TGTGCCAGTAGTCGCCCCCGGGACGCCTCCGCCCACGAGCAGTACTTC	CASSRPRDASAHEQYF
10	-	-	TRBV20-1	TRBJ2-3	TGCAGTGCTATCACAGATACGCAGTATTTT	CSAITDTQYF
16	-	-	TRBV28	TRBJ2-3	TGTGCCAGCAGTTTATGCCTCGCCGGGGGCACAGATACGCAGTATTTT	CASSLCLAGGTDTQYF
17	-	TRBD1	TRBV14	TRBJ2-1	TGTGCCAGCAGCCAAGGGACAGGGGGCCTCTGGGACAATGAGCAGTTCTTC	CASSQGTGGLWDNEQFF
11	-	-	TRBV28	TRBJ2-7	TGTGCCAGCACCTCCCTCCAAGCGGGGTACTTC	CASTSLQAGYF
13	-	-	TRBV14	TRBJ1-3	TGTGCCAGCAGCAACAAGGGGCTCAACACCATATATTTT	CASSNKGLNTIYF
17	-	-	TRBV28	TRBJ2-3	TGTGCCAGCAGTTTATTTCACAGGCCTGCTAGCACAGATACGCAGTATTTT	CASSLFHRPASTDTQYF
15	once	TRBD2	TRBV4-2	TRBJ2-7	TGTGCCAGCAGCCAGCTCGCCGGGACTAGCTACGAGCAGTACTTC	CASSQLAGTSYEQYF
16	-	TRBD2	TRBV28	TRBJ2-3	TGTGCCAGCAGTTGGACTAGCGGGAGGGCCGCAGATACGCAGTATTTT	CASSWTSGRAADTQYF
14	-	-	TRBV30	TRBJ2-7	TGTGCCTGGATGCGCCGGCAGGGTGGCAGCGAGCAGTACTTC	CAWMRRQGGSEQYF
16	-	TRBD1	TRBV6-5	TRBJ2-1	TGTGCCAGCAGTTACCGCGGCAGGGGGCATTGGGATGAGCAGTTCTTC	CASSYRGRGHWDEQFF